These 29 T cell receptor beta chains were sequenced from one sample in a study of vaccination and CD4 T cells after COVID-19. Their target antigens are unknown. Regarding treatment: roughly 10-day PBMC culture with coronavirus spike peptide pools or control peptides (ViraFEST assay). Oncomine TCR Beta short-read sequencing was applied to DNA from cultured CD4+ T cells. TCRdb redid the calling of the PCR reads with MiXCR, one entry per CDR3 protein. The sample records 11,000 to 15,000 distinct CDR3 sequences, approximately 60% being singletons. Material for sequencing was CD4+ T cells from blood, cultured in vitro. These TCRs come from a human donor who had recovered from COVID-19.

The CDR3 DNA sequence: TGTGCCAGCAGCTTACGCGGTGGGGCAGATACGCAGTATTTT. The encoded protein is CASSLRGGADTQYF. The rearrangement links TRBV7-3 to TRBJ2-3; unclear D gene. The CDR3 has 14 residues. Germline values: CDR1 SGHTA, CDR2 FQGTGA. Between the trimmed V and J ends, which lost 2 bases and 4 bases, there was a span of 10 bases.

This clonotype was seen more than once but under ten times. CDR3 bases: TGTGCCAGCAACTTCCGGGACAGGAGCAATCAGCCCCAGCATTTT. It is translated as CASNFRDRSNQPQHF. This chain uses TRBV28 with TRBJ1-5, with 8 bases that match TRBD1. Trimming cost V 7 bases and J 1 base; bases outside gene matches: 6. There are 15 residues in the CDR3. CDR1 and CDR2 (germline): MDHEN, SYDVKM.

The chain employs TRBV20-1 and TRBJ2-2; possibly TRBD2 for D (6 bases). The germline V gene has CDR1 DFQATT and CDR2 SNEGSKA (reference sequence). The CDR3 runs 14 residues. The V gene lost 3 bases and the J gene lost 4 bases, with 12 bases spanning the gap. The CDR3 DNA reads TGCAGTGCTAGCCCCGGGAGCGTCACCGGGGAGCTGTTTTTT. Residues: CSASPGSVTGELFF.

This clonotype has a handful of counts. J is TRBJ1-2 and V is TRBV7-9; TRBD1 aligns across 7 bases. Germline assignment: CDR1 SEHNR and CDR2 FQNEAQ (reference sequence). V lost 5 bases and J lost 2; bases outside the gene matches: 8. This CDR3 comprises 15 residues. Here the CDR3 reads CASSNIGTANYGYTF. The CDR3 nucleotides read TGTGCCAGCAGCAACATAGGGACAGCAAACTATGGCTACACCTTC.

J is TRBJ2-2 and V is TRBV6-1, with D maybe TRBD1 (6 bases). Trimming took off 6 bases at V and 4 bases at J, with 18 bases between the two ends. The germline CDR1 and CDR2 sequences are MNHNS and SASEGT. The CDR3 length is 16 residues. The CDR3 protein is CASRNLQGPGTGELFF. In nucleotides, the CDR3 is TGTGCCAGCAGAAACCTACAGGGCCCGGGCACCGGGGAGCTGTTTTTT.

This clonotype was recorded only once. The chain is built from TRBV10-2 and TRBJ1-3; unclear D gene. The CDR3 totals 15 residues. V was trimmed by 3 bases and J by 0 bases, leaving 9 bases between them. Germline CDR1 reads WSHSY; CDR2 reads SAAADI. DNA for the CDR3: TGCGCCAGCAGTGAAAGGGAAGACTCTGGAAACACCATATATTTT. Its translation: CASSEREDSGNTIYF.

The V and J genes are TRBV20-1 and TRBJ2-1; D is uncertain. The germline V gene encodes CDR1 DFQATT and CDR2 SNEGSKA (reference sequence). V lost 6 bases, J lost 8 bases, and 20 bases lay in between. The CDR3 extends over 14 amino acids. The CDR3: CSAPSYARWDEQFF. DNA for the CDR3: TGCAGTGCCCCCAGCTATGCGAGATGGGATGAGCAGTTCTTC.

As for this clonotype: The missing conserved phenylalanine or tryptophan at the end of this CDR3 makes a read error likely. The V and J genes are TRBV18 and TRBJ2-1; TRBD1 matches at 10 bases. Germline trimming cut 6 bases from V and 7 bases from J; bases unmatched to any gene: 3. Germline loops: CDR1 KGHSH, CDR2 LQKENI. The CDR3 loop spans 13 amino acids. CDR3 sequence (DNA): TGTGCCAGCTCCCAGGACAGGGGGAATGAGCAGTTCCTC. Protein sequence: CASSQDRGNEQFL.

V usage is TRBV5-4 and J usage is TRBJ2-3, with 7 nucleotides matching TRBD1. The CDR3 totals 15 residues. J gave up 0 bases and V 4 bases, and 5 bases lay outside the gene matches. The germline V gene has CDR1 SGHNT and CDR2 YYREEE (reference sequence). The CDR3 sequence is CASSRGQESTDTQYF. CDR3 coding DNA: TGTGCCAGCAGCCGAGGACAGGAGAGCACAGATACGCAGTATTTT.

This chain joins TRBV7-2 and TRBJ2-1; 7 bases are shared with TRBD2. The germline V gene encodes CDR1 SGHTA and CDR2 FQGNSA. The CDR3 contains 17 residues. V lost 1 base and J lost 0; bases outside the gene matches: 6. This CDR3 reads CASSLVTAGSSYNEQFF. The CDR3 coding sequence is TGTGCCAGCAGCTTAGTAACAGCGGGGAGCTCCTACAATGAGCAGTTCTTC. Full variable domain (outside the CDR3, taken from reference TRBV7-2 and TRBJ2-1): GAGVSQSPSNKVTEKGKDVELRCDPISGHTALYWYRQSLGQGLEFLIYFQGNSAPDKSGLPSDRFSAERTGGSVSTLTIQRTQQEDSAVYLCASSLVTAGSSYNEQFFGPGTRLTVL.

DNA for the CDR3: TGTGCCAGCAGTTTGAGGGCAGGGGGCAGAGATACGCAGTATTTT. This gives the protein CASSLRAGGRDTQYF. The genes are TRBV12-3 or TRBV12-4 and TRBJ2-3; TRBD1 aligns across 8 bases. Unmatched junction bases numbered 7, after V lost 3 bases and J lost 5 bases. The CDR3 length is 15 residues.

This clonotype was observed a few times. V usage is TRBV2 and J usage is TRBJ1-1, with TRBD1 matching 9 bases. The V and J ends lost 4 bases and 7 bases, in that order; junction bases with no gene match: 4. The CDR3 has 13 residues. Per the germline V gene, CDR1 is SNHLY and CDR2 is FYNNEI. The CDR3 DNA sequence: TGTGCCAGCAGTGCTACAGGGGGCGATGAAGCTTTCTTT. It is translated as CASSATGGDEAFF.

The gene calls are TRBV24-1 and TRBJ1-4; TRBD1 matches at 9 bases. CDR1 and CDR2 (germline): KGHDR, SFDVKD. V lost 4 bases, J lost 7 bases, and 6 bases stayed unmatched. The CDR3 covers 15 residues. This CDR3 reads CATSDRTGAGEKLFF. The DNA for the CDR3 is TGTGCCACCAGTGACAGGACAGGGGCCGGTGAAAAACTGTTTTTT.

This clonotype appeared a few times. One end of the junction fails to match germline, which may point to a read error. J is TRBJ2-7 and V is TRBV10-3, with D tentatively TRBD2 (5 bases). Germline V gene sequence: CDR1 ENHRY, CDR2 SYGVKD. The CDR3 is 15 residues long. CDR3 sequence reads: CASSEAAVLSYEQYF. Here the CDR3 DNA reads TGTGCCAGCAGTGAAGCGGCGGTTCTCTCCTACGAGCAGTACTTC.

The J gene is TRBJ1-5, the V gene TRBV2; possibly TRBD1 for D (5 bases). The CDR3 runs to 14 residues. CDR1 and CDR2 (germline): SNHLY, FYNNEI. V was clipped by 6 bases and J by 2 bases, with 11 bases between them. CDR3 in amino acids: CASSRGLRNQPQHF. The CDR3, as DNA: TGTGCCAGCAGCCGGGGACTGCGCAATCAGCCCCAGCATTTT.

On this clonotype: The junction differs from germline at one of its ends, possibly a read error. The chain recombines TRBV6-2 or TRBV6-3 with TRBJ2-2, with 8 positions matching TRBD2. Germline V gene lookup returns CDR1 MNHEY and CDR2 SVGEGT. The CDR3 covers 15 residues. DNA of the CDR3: TGTGCCGGCAGGCGGACAGCGGGAGTCTCCGGGGAGCTGTTTTTT. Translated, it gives CAGRRTAGVSGELFF.

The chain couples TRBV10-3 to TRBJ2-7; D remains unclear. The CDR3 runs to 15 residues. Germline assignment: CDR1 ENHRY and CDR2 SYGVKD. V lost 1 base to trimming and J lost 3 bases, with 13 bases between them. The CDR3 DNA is TGTGCCATCAGTGAGTTAGAGTTCAGCCGCTACGAGCAGTACTTC. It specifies CAISELEFSRYEQYF.

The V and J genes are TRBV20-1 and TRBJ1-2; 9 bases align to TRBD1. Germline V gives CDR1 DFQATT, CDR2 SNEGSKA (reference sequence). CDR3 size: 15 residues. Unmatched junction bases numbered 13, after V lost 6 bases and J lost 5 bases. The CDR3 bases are TGCAGTGCGCCCGGTCGGGGACAGGGTCATTATGGCTACACCTTC. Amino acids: CSAPGRGQGHYGYTF.

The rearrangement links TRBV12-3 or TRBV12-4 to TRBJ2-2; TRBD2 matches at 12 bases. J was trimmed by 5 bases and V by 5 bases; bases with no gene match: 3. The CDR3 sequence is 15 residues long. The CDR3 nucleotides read TGTGCCAGCAGTATGGGACTAGCGGGTACCGGGGAGCTGTTTTTT. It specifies CASSMGLAGTGELFF.

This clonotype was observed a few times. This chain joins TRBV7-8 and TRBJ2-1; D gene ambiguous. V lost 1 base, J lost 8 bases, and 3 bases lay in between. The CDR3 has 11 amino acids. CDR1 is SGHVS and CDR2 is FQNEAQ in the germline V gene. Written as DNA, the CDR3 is TGTGCCAGCAGCTTAGTACATGAGCAGTTCTTC. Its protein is CASSLVHEQFF.

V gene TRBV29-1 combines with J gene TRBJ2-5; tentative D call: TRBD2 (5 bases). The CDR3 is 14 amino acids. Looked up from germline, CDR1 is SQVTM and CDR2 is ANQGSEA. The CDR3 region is CSAHGNSYQETQYF. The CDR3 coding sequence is TGCAGTGCCCACGGGAACTCTTACCAAGAGACCCAGTACTTC.

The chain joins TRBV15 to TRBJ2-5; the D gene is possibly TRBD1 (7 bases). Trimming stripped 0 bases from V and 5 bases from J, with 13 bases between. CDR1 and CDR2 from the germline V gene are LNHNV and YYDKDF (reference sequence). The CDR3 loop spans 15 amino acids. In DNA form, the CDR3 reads TGTGCCACCAGCAGAGATCAGGGGGGAGTGGAGACCCAGTACTTC. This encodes CATSRDQGGVETQYF.

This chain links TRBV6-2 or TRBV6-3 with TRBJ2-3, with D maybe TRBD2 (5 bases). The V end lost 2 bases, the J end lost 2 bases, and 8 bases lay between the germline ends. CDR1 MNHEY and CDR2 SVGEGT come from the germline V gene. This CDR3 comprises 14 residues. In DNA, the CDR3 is TGTGCCAGCAGTTACGAGACTACCACAGATACGCAGTATTTT. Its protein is CASSYETTTDTQYF.

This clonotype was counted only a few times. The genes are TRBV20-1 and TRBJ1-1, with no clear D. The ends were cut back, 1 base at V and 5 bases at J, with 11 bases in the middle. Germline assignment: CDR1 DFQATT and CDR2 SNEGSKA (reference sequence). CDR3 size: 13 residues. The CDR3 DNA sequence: TGCAGTGCTAGAGCACGACCGTGGACTGAAGCTTTCTTT. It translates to CSARARPWTEAFF.

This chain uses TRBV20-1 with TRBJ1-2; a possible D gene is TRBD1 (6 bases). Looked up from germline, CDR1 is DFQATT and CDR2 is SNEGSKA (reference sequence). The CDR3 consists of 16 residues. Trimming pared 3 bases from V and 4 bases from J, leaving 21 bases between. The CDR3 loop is CSARSPWGGYSYGYTF. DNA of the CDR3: TGCAGTGCTAGGTCCCCCTGGGGGGGCTATTCCTATGGCTACACCTTC.

The CDR3 region has the DNA TGTGCCAGCAGTCCTTCTGGCGGGAGGGTCAATGAGCAGTTCTTC. This codes for CASSPSGGRVNEQFF. This rearrangement joins TRBV28 to TRBJ2-1, with TRBD2 matching 9 bases. The CDR3 sequence is 15 residues long. V shed 5 bases and J 6 bases; nucleotides not matched to a gene: 8. Germline V lookup: CDR1 MDHEN, CDR2 SYDVKM.

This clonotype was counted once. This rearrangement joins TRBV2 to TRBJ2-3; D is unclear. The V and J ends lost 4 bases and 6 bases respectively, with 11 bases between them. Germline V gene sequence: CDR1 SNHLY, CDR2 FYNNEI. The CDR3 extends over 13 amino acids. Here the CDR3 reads CASSVSPVDTQYF. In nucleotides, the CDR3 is TGTGCCAGCAGTGTGTCCCCGGTGGATACGCAGTATTTT.

CDR3 DNA sequence: TGTGCCAGCAGTGAAGGGACTGGTGGCTACACCTTC. Translating gives CASSEGTGGYTF. The chain carries TRBV28 and TRBJ1-2; perhaps TRBD1 as D (5 bases). Trimming stripped 5 bases from V and 7 bases from J, with 11 bases between. The CDR3 is 12 amino acids. From germline, CDR1 is MDHEN and CDR2 SYDVKM.

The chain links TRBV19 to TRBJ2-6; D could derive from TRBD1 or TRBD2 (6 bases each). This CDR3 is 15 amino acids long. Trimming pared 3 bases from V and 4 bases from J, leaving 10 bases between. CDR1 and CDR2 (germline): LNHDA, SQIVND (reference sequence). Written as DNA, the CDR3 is TGTGCCAGTAGTATTTCGGGGGCCGGGGCCAACGTCCTGACTTTC. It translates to CASSISGAGANVLTF.